This entry concerns a single T cell receptor beta chain. This record comes from a study of technical replicates of blood from several donors. Trimming took 6 bases from V and 7 from J; bases not matched to a gene: 17. The CDR3 is 16 amino acids. Germline V gene lookup returns CDR1 SGDLS and CDR2 YYNGEE. Measured with immunoSEQ multiplex PCR; TCRdb has only the in-frame clones, and not every one. Of over 60,000 clones detected, roughly 89% appear once; the ten largest clones hold 4% to 5%. Sample: PBMCs. The rearrangement joins TRBV9 to TRBJ1-2; TRBD1 aligns across 8 bases. The TCR sequence derives from a human donor in good health. Some clones in this sample may be carry-over from other donors' samples. CDR3 DNA: TGTGCCAGCAACCCCGGGAACAGGGGGGCGAATGGTGGCTACACCTTC. Its protein is CASNPGNRGANGGYTF.